The next 18 T cell receptor beta chains were all read from a single sample in a study of blood T cell repertoires in COVID-19. This table comes from immunoSEQ multiplex PCR, and its TCRdb copy is limited to in-frame clones, with some not included. The sample has roughly 180,000 clones, about 93% seen once. The specimen was peripheral blood. These receptors came from a man between 25 and 39 years old with COVID-19, enrolled during active disease.

V gene TRBV7-9 combines with J gene TRBJ2-7; 8 nucleotides line up with TRBD1. The CDR3 length is 16 residues. Germline V gene data show CDR1 as SEHNR and CDR2 as FQNEAQ (reference sequence). The junction had 11 bases not matched to a gene; V was cut back by 5 bases and J by 2 bases. CDR3: CASSREGQGAPYEQYF. The DNA of the CDR3 is TGTGCCAGCAGCCGTGAGGGGCAGGGGGCCCCCTACGAGCAGTACTTC.

This clone was detected a few times. The J gene is TRBJ2-1, the V gene TRBV15; TRBD2 aligns across 8 bases. CDR1 and CDR2 (germline): LNHNV, YYDKDF (reference sequence). V lost 2 bases and J lost 1; bases outside the gene matches: 13. There are 19 residues in the CDR3. The CDR3 DNA reads as TGTGCCACCAGCAGAAAGTTTAGCGGGGAAAGCCCTTCCTACAATGAGCAGTTCTTC. Translated, it gives CATSRKFSGESPSYNEQFF.

The chain combines TRBV6-5 with TRBJ1-5; D may be TRBD1 (6 bases). Germline V gene lookup returns CDR1 MNHEY and CDR2 SVGAGI. V was cut by 6 bases and J by 0 bases, with 12 bases left in between. The CDR3 runs to 15 residues. The CDR3 protein is CASSPTGYSNQPQHF. The CDR3 region has the DNA TGTGCCAGCAGCCCCACAGGGTATAGCAATCAGCCCCAGCATTTT.

The sample holds a few counts of this clone. DNA of the CDR3: TGTGCCAGCAGCCAGGGCCTTCCCGGTAATTCACCCCTCCACTTT. It translates to CASSQGLPGNSPLHF. The chain employs TRBV9 and TRBJ1-6, with D possibly being TRBD1 (5 bases). Between the trimmed V and J ends, which lost 4 bases and 6 bases, there was a span of 14 bases. Germline CDR1 reads SGDLS; CDR2 reads YYNGEE. CDR3 length: 15 residues.

J is TRBJ2-5 and V is TRBV6-5; the D gene is possibly TRBD2 (6 bases). The CDR3 is 15 residues long. The germline V gene encodes CDR1 MNHEY and CDR2 SVGAGI. V lost 4 bases and J 1 base, leaving 13 bases between the germline ends. The CDR3 here is CASSSAGLIQETQYF. The CDR3 DNA reads TGTGCCAGCAGTTCTGCGGGACTTATCCAAGAGACCCAGTACTTC.

V gene TRBV19 combines with J gene TRBJ1-6; D ambiguous. Trimming took off 7 bases at V and 15 bases at J, with 7 bases between the two ends. Germline loops: CDR1 LNHDA, CDR2 SQIVND (reference sequence). The CDR3 covers 9 residues. CDR3 sequence (DNA): TGTGCCAGTACCTTCCGCCTCCACTTT. Residues: CASTFRLHF.

This chain links TRBV2 with TRBJ1-6; the D is unclear. V dropped 5 bases and J dropped 10 bases, with 15 bases sitting between them. The CDR3 consists of 14 residues. Germline CDR1 reads SNHLY; CDR2 reads FYNNEI. Here the CDR3 DNA reads TGTGCCAGCAGTACGGACTTTAACGGCTCACCCCTCCACTTT. It encodes CASSTDFNGSPLHF.

The rearrangement links TRBV6-6 to TRBJ2-1, with a possible D match to TRBD1 (6 bases). CDR3 size: 13 residues. Germline V CDR1 and CDR2: MNHNY, SVGAGI (reference sequence). Trimming left V 5 bases short and J 8 bases short, with 13 bases between. The CDR3 reads CASSPPKGDEQFF. CDR3 DNA sequence: TGTGCCAGCAGTCCTCCGAAGGGGGATGAGCAGTTCTTC.

The V gene is TRBV9, the J gene TRBJ2-2, with 9 positions matching TRBD1. The CDR3 consists of 13 residues. Germline lookup yields CDR1 SGDLS and CDR2 YYNGEE. Trimming at V came to 3 bases and at J to 8 bases, leaving 2 bases not matched to a gene. This CDR3 is CASSADRGGELFF. In DNA, the CDR3 is TGTGCCAGCAGCGCGGACAGGGGTGGGGAGCTGTTTTTT.

V and J are TRBV19 and TRBJ1-2, with TRBD1 matching over 7 bases. This CDR3 contains 15 residues. In germline, CDR1 is LNHDA, CDR2 SQIVND (reference sequence). The J segment lost 4 bases and the V segment lost 5 bases, leaving 10 bases of the junction unmatched. CDR3 nucleotides: TGTGCCAGTAGTGCGGGACAGACTCGAGCCTATGGCTACACCTTC. Translating it yields CASSAGQTRAYGYTF.

V is TRBV6-5 and J is TRBJ1-2; D gene unclear. Per the germline V gene, CDR1 is MNHEY and CDR2 is SVGAGI. V was clipped by 0 bases and J by 4 bases, with 12 bases between them. The CDR3 loop spans 15 amino acids. For the CDR3, the DNA is TGTGCCAGCAGTTACTCGAGCGGGAGGGCCTATGGCTACACCTTC. Protein: CASSYSSGRAYGYTF.

This clone came up once. The CDR3 DNA sequence: TGCAGCGCTAACGGGGGGGACGGGGATCAGCCCCAGCATTTT. Translated, it gives CSANGGDGDQPQHF. J is TRBJ1-5 and V is TRBV29-1; D might be TRBD1 (5 bases). The germline gives CDR1 SQVTM, CDR2 ANQGSEA. This CDR3 contains 14 residues. The V and J ends lost 7 bases and 5 bases respectively, with 18 bases between them.

The chain uses TRBV25-1 and TRBJ1-1; 8 bases map to TRBD1. From germline, CDR1 is MGHDK and CDR2 SYGVNS. V shed 5 bases and J 3 bases; nucleotides not matched to a gene: 5. The CDR3 is made up of 14 amino acids. CDR3 amino acids: CASSPGGADTEAFF. The CDR3 coding sequence is TGTGCCAGCAGTCCAGGGGGCGCGGACACTGAAGCTTTCTTT.

The chain has TRBV6-1 and TRBJ2-1; the match to TRBD1 covers 7 bases. This CDR3 contains 16 residues. CDR1 is MNHNS, CDR2 SASEGT, per germline. The J segment lost 7 bases and the V segment lost 2 bases, leaving 11 bases of the junction unmatched. For the CDR3, the DNA is TGTGCCAGCAGTGAACTATCCGGGACAGCACCTAATGAGCAGTTCTTC. Protein sequence: CASSELSGTAPNEQFF.

This sequence joins TRBV9 and TRBJ1-5, with D uncertain. Between the trimmed V and J ends, which lost 4 bases and 5 bases, there was a span of 10 bases. CDR3 length: 13 residues. Per germline, CDR1 SGDLS and CDR2 YYNGEE. This CDR3 is CASSSQEDQPQHF. CDR3 nucleotide sequence: TGTGCCAGCAGCTCGCAGGAGGATCAGCCCCAGCATTTT.

This clone was recorded a few times. This rearrangement joins TRBV10-1 to TRBJ2-1, with 8 bases aligning to TRBD1. This CDR3 contains 16 residues. The germline CDR1 and CDR2 sequences are WNHNN and SYGVQD (reference sequence). V trimming: 1 base; J trimming: 6 bases; junction bases outside the gene matches: 8. The CDR3: CASSEYGQGKGNEQFF. The CDR3 region has the DNA TGCGCCAGCAGTGAGTACGGACAGGGCAAGGGCAATGAGCAGTTCTTC.

This chain connects TRBV2 to TRBJ1-2; TRBD1 matches 7 bases. The CDR3 length is 14 residues. CDR1 SNHLY and CDR2 FYNNEI come from the germline V gene. The junction had 3 bases not matched to a gene; V was cut back by 5 bases and J by 0 bases. The chain's CDR3 is CASSRDSANYGYTF. The CDR3 DNA follows: TGTGCCAGCAGTCGGGACAGTGCTAACTATGGCTACACCTTC.

V gene TRBV27 combines with J gene TRBJ2-7; 10 nucleotides align to TRBD1. The V segment lost 0 bases and the J segment 3 bases; nucleotides outside the gene matches: 2. The CDR3 is 15 amino acids. Germline lookup yields CDR1 MNHEY and CDR2 SMNVEV (reference sequence). As DNA, the CDR3 is TGTGCCAGCAGTTTATCTTGGACAGGGGGCTACGAGCAGTACTTC. Encoded protein: CASSLSWTGGYEQYF.